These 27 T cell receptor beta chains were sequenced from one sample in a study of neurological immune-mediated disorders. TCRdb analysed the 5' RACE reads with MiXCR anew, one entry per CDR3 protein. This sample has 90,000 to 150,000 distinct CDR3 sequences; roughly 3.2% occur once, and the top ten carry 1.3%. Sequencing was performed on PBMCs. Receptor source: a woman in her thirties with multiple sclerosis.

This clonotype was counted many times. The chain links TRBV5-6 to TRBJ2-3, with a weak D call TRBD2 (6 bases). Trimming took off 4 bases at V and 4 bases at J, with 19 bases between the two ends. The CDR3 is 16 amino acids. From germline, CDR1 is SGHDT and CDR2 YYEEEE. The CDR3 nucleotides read TGTGCCAGCAGCCCTCTCCGGGACTGGCGGGCAGATACGCAGTATTTT. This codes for CASSPLRDWRADTQYF.

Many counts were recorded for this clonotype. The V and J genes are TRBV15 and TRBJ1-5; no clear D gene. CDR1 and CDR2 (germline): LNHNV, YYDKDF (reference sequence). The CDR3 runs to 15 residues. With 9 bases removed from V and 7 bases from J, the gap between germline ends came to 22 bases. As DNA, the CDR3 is TGTGCCACAACTCCCGGGAGGATGGGGAGACAGCCCCAGCATTTT. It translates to CATTPGRMGRQPQHF.

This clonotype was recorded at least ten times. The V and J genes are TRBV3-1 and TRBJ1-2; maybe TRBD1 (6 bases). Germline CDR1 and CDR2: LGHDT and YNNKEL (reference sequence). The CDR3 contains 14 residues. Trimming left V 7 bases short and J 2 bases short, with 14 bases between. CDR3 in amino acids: CASTGSDRNYGYTF. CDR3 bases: TGTGCCAGCACCGGATCCGACAGGAACTATGGCTACACCTTC.

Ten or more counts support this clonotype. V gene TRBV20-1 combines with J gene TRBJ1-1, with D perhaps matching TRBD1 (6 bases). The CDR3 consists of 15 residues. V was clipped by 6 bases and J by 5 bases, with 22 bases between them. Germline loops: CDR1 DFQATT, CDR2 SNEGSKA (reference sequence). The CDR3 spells CSAPVPGGRGTEAFF. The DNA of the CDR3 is TGCAGTGCCCCCGTCCCGGGGGGCAGGGGAACTGAAGCTTTCTTT.

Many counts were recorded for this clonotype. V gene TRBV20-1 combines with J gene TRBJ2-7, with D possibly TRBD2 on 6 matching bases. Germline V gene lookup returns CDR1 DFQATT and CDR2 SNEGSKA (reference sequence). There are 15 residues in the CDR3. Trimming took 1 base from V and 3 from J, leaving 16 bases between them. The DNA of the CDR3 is TGCAGTGCTAGAGGGGAGCGCGGGACTGGCTACGAGCAGTACTTC. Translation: CSARGERGTGYEQYF.

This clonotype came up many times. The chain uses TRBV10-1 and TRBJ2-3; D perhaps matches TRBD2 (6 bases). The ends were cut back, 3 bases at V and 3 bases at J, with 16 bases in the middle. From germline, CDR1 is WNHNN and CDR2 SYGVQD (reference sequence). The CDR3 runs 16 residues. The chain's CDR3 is CASSDGAGKGTDTQYF. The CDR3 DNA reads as TGCGCCAGCAGTGATGGGGCGGGAAAAGGGACAGATACGCAGTATTTT.

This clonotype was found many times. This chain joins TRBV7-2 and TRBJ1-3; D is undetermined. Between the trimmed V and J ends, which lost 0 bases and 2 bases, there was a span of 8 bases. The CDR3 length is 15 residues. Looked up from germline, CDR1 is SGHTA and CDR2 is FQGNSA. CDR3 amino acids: CASSLANSAGNTIYF. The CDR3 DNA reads TGTGCCAGCAGCTTAGCTAATAGCGCTGGAAACACCATATATTTT.

As DNA, the CDR3 is TGTGCCAGCAGCTCATCTCCTGGGGGGACCGGGGAGCTGTTTTTT. Translating gives CASSSSPGGTGELFF. J is TRBJ2-2 and V is TRBV7-7; possible D gene TRBD2, 6 bases. Germline CDR1 and CDR2: SSHAT and FNYEAQ (reference sequence). V lost 4 bases to trimming and J lost 5 bases, with 14 bases between them. The CDR3 is 15 residues long.

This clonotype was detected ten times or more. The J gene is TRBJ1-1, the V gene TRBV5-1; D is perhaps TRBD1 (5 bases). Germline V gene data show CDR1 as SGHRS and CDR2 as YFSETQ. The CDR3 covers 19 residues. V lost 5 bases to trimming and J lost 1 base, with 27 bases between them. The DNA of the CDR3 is TGCGCCAGCAGAGGGGCAGAGGGCGAAGGCTCACGCAAGAACACTGAAGCTTTCTTT. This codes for CASRGAEGEGSRKNTEAFF. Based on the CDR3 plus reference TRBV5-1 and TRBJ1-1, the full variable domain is KAGVTQTPRYLIKTRGQQVTLSCSPISGHRSVSWYQQTPGQGLQFLFEYFSETQRNKGNFPGRFSGRQFSNSRSEMNVSTLELGDSALYLCASRGAEGEGSRKNTEAFFGQGTRLTVV.

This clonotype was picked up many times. The CDR3: CASSLGASMNSPLHF. The CDR3 DNA reads as TGTGCCAGCAGCCTAGGAGCGTCTATGAATTCACCCCTCCACTTT. The gene calls are TRBV27 and TRBJ1-6; D is unclear. V was pared by 6 bases and J by 7 bases, with 16 bases between. The CDR3 runs to 15 residues. The germline V gene encodes CDR1 MNHEY and CDR2 SMNVEV (reference sequence).

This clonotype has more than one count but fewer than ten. CDR3 protein: CASSHIQAWNTEAFF. The CDR3, as DNA: TGTGCCAGCAGCCATATCCAGGCTTGGAACACTGAAGCTTTCTTT. The chain is built from TRBV5-4 and TRBJ1-1; D not certain. This CDR3 contains 15 residues. Trimming left V 4 bases short and J 1 base short, with 14 bases between. The V gene's germline CDR1 is SGHNT and CDR2 YYREEE (reference sequence).

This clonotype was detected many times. The CDR3 sequence: CASSLGGPDTQYF. Here the CDR3 DNA reads TGTGCCAGCAGTTTGGGGGGCCCAGATACGCAGTATTTT. This chain links TRBV12-3 or TRBV12-4 with TRBJ2-3; D possibly matches TRBD1 or TRBD2 (6 bases each). The CDR3 sequence is 13 residues long. The V and J ends lost 3 bases and 4 bases respectively, with 8 bases between them.

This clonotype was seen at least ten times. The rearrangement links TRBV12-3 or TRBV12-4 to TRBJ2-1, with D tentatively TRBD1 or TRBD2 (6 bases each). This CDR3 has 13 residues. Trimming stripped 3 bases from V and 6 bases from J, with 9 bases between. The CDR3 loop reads CASSFGGGNEQFF. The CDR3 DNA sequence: TGTGCCAGCAGTTTTGGAGGGGGCAATGAGCAGTTCTTC.

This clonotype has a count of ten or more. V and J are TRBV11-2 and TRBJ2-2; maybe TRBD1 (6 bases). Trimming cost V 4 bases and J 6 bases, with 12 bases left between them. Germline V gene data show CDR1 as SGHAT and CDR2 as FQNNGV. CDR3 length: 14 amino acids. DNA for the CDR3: TGTGCCAGCAGCTCCTGGGGACAAGCCGGGGAGCTGTTTTTT. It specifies CASSSWGQAGELFF.

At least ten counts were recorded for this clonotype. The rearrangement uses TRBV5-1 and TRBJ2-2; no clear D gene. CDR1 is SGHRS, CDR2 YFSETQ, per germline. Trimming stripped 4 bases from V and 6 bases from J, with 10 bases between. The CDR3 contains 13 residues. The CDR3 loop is CASSLGHAGELFF. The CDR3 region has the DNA TGCGCCAGCAGCCTCGGCCATGCCGGGGAGCTGTTTTTT.

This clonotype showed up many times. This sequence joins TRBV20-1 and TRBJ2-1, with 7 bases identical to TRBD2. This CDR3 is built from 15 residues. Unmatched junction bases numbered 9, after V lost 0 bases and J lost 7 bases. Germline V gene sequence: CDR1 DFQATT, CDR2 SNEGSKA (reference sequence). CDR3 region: CSARELGGPQNEQFF. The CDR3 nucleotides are TGCAGTGCTAGAGAGTTGGGAGGGCCTCAGAATGAGCAGTTCTTC.

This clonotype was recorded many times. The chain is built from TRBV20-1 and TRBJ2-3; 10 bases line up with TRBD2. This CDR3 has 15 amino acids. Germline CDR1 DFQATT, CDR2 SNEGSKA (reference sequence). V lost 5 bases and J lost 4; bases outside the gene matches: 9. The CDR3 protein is CSAPSSGSRPDTQYF. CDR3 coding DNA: TGCAGTGCTCCCTCTAGCGGGAGTAGGCCAGATACGCAGTATTTT.

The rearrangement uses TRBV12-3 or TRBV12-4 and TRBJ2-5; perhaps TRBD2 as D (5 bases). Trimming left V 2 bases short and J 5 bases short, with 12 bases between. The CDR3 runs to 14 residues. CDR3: CASSLRGFGETQYF. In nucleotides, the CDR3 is TGTGCCAGCAGTTTAAGAGGGTTTGGCGAGACCCAGTACTTC.

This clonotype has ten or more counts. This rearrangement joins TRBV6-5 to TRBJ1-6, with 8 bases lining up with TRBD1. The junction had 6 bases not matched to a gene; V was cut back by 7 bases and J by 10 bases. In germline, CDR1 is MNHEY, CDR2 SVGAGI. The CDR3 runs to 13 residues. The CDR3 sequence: CASNDRGSSPLHF. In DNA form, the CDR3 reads TGTGCCAGCAACGACAGGGGATCGTCACCCCTCCACTTT.

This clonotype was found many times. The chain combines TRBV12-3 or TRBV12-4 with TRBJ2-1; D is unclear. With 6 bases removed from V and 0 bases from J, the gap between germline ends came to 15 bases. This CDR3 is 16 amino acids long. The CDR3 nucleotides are TGTGCCAGCAGCCTCCCCTCCGCGCCCTCCTACAATGAGCAGTTCTTC. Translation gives CASSLPSAPSYNEQFF.

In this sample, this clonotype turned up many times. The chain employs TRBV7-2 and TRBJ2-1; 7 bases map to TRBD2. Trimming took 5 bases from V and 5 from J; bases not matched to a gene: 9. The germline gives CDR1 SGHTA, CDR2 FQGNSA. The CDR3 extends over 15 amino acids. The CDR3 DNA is TGTGCCAGCAGCCTCCGAGCGGGGTGGAACAATGAGCAGTTCTTC. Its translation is CASSLRAGWNNEQFF.

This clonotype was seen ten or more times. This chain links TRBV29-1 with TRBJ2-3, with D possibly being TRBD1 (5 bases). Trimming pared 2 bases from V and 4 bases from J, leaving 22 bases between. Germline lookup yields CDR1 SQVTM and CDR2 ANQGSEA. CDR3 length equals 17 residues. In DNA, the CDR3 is TGCAGCGTTGAATTCAACGGTGGCAGGGTGGGCGCAGATACGCAGTATTTT. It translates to CSVEFNGGRVGADTQYF.

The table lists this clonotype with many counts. Here the CDR3 DNA reads TGTGCCAGCAGCGTCGGGGTCGCCGGGGAGCTGTTTTTT. This gives the protein CASSVGVAGELFF. The rearrangement links TRBV7-2 to TRBJ2-2, with D possibly matching TRBD2 (5 bases). Trimming took off 5 bases at V and 6 bases at J, with 10 bases between the two ends. This CDR3 has 13 amino acids. Germline V gives CDR1 SGHTA, CDR2 FQGNSA.

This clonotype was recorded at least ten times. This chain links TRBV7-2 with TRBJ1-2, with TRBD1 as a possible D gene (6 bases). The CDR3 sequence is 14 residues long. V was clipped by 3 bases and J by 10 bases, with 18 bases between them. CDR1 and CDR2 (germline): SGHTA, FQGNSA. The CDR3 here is CASSFGTRLEDYTF. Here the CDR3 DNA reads TGTGCCAGCAGCTTCGGGACACGCCTTGAGGACTACACCTTC. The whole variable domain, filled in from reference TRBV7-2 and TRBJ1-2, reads GAGVSQSPSNKVTEKGKDVELRCDPISGHTALYWYRQSLGQGLEFLIYFQGNSAPDKSGLPSDRFSAERTGGSVSTLTIQRTQQEDSAVYLCASSFGTRLEDYTFGSGTRLTVV.

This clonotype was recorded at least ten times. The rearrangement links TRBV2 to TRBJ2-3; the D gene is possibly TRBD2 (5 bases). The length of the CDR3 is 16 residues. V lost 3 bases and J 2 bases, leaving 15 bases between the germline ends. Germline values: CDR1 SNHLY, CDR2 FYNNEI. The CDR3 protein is CASSDVLGLSTDTQYF. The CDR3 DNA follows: TGTGCCAGCAGTGACGTACTTGGACTGTCCACAGATACGCAGTATTTT.

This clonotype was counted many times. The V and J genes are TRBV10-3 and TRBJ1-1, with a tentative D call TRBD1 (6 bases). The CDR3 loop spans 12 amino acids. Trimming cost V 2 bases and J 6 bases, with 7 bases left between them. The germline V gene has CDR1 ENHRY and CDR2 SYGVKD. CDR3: CAISEDRSEAFF. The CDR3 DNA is TGTGCCATCAGTGAGGACAGGTCTGAAGCTTTCTTT.

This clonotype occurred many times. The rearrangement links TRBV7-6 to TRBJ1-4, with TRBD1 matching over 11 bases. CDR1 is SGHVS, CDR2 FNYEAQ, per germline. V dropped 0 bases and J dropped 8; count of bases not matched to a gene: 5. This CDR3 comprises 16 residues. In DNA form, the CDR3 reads TGTGCCAGCAGCTTAGCGGGGACAGGGGGAGGCGAAAAACTGTTTTTT. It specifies CASSLAGTGGGEKLFF.